This paragraph reports one T cell receptor beta chain. The antigen remains undetermined. The sample is drawn from a study of chemoradiotherapy in HPV16-positive cancers. Turning to the study itself: Functional T-cell assays on a couple of HPV16-positive patients' cells defined candidate HPV-specific clones and common TCR motifs. Findings and caveats of the study: Better recurrence-free survival went with HPV-responsive T-cell expansion in HPV16-positive patients. During treatment, candidate HPV-specific clones and E7-related motifs expanded in tumor. The functional HPV-specific definition rests on just two HPV16-positive patients.

Some clones are missing from TCRdb's copy, which holds only in-frame ones; the method was immunoSEQ multiplex PCR. The sample lists about 7,900 clones; about 80% were seen once. Between the trimmed V and J ends, which lost 2 bases and 0 bases, there was a span of 14 bases. Germline loops: CDR1 MNHNS, CDR2 SASEGT. This CDR3 spans 18 amino acids. This clonotype was obtained from a human donor with HPV-associated anogenital cancer. Sampling was conducted from a patient who underwent chemoradiotherapy. The rearrangement links TRBV6-1 to TRBJ2-6, with no clear D. CDR3 bases: TGTGCCAGCAGTGAAAATGCGTGGGATTCCTCTGGGGCCAACGTCCTGACTTTC. It is translated as CASSENAWDSSGANVLTF.